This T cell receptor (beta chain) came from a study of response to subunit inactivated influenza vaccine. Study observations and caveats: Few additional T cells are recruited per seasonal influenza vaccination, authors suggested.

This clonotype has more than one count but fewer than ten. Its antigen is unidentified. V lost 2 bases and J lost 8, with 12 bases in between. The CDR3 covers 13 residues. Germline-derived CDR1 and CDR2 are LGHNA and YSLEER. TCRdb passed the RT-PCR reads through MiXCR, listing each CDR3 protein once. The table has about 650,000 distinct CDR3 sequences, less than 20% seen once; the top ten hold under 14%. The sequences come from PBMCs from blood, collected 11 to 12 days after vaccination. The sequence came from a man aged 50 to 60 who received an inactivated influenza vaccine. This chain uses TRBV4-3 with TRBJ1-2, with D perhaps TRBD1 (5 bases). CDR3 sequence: CASSQRSGEGYTF. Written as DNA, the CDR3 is TGCGCCAGCAGCCAACGTTCGGGGGAAGGCTACACCTTC.